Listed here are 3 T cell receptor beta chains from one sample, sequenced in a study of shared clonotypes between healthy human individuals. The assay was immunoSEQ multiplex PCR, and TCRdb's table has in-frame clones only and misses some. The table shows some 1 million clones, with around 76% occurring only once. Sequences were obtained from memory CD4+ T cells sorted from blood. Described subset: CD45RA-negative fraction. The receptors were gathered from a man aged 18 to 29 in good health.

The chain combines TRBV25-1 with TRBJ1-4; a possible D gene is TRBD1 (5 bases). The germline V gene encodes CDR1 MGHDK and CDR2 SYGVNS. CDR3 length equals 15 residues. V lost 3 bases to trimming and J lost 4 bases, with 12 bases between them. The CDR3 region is CASSDPRGVNEKLFF. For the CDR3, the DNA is TGTGCCAGCAGTGACCCGAGGGGAGTTAATGAAAAACTGTTTTTT.

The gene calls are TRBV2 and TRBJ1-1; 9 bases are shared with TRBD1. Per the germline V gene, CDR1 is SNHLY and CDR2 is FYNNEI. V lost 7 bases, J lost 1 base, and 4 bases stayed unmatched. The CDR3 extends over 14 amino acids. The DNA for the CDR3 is TGTGCCAGCAAGACAGGGGGTTGGAACACTGAAGCTTTCTTT. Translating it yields CASKTGGWNTEAFF.

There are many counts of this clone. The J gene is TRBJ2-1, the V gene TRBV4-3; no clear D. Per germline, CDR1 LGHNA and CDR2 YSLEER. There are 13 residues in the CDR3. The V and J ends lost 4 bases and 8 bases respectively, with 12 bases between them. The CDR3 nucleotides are TGCGCCAGCAGCCGTGCCCTAGATCATGAGCAGTTCTTC. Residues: CASSRALDHEQFF.